A single sample is the source of the 9 T cell receptor beta chains below, sequenced in a study of blood T cells in healthy people across ages. The second PCR ran roughly 7 to 12 cycles with a sample-barcoded 5' primer and J-beta primers. MiXCR, applied by TCRdb to the 5' RACE reads, yields one record per CDR3 protein. The sample lists about 1,800,000 distinct CDR3 sequences, approximately 30% occurring once. The sample was blood. Source of these receptors: a woman aged 25 to 45 in good health.

In the case of this clonotype: An end of the junction does not agree with germline; a read error may underlie this. The chain links TRBV10-3 to TRBJ2-7; D is unclear. The germline gives CDR1 ENHRY, CDR2 SYGVKD. The CDR3 covers 13 residues. The CDR3 reads CAIRESSSYEQYF. The DNA for the CDR3 is TGTGCCATCAGGGAGTCGAGTAGTTACGAGCAGTACTTC.

The chain uses TRBV7-3 and TRBJ2-4, with D perhaps matching TRBD2 (6 bases). The DNA end is more similar to TRBJ2-7, so the J call may be wrong. The CDR3 spans 15 residues. CDR1 is SGHTA and CDR2 is FQGTGA in the germline V gene. The CDR3 loop reads CASSLGPGLEREQYF. The CDR3 region has the DNA TGTGCCAGCAGCTTGGGGCCGGGACTTGAGCGCGAGCAGTACTTC.

The chain recombines TRBV30 with TRBJ1-1; no firm D call. V gave up 0 bases and J gave up 0 bases, with 8 bases separating them. The CDR3 has 14 residues. Per the germline V gene, CDR1 is GTSNPN and CDR2 is SVGIG (reference sequence). The DNA of the CDR3 is TGTGCCTGGAGTGTCACCATCATGAACACTGAAGCTTTCTTT. It yields the protein CAWSVTIMNTEAFF.

The chain has TRBV9 and TRBJ1-5, with D uncertain. The length of the CDR3 is 15 residues. CDR1 and CDR2 from the germline V gene are SGDLS and YYNGEE. Trimming pared 0 bases from V and 4 bases from J, leaving 11 bases between. The CDR3 DNA sequence: TGTGCCAGCAGCGTAGGTGCCGTGGGGAATCAGCCCCAGCATTTT. As protein: CASSVGAVGNQPQHF.

Remarks on this clonotype: This may be a read error: a much more frequent sequence differs by one nucleotide. The rearrangement uses TRBV28 and TRBJ2-5, with TRBD2 identical over 7 bases. Germline V gene data show CDR1 as MDHEN and CDR2 as SYDVKM. The CDR3 is made up of 12 amino acids. J lost 11 bases, V lost 4 bases, and 7 bases had no gene match. The CDR3 DNA sequence: TGTGCCAGCAGTTCCGAGCGGGAAGAGCAGTACTTC. Encoded protein: CASSSEREEQYF.

This clonotype was detected ten times or more. This sequence joins TRBV18 and TRBJ2-4, with a tentative D call TRBD2 (6 bases). The germline V and J ends were trimmed by 0 bases and 7 bases, with 13 bases remaining between them. The CDR3 length is 15 residues. Germline-derived CDR1 and CDR2 are KGHSH and LQKENI. CDR3 region: CASSPPSSGRNIQYF. The CDR3 bases are TGTGCCAGCTCACCACCGAGTTCAGGGAGGAACATTCAGTACTTC.

This clonotype was seen more than once but under ten times. The V gene is TRBV6-2 or TRBV6-3, the J gene TRBJ2-7; no firm D call. V was clipped by 0 bases and J by 3 bases, with 9 bases between them. Germline CDR1 reads MNHEY; CDR2 reads SVGEGT. The CDR3 is 14 residues long. Here the CDR3 reads CASSYSLGNYEQYF. CDR3 coding DNA: TGTGCCAGCAGTTACTCTCTGGGGAACTACGAGCAGTACTTC.

The V call is TRBV7-9, the J call TRBJ1-5, with D maybe TRBD1 (6 bases). Germline values: CDR1 SEHNR, CDR2 FQNEAQ (reference sequence). There are 13 residues in the CDR3. CDR3 nucleotides: TGTGCAGTCGGACAGCTCCTCAATCAGCCCCAGCATTTT. Its protein is CAVGQLLNQPQHF.

Note on this clonotype: One junction end does not reproduce the germline sequence, and a read error may be involved. The V call is TRBV2, the J call TRBJ2-4; D is undetermined. This CDR3 comprises 16 residues. CDR1 is SNHLY, CDR2 FYNNEI, per germline. As DNA, the CDR3 is TGTGCCAGCAGTGAAGCGAGGCATTATGCCAAAACCATTCAGTACTTC. This codes for CASSEARHYAKTIQYF. Full variable domain (remainder filled in from reference TRBV2 and TRBJ2-4): EPEVTQTPSHQVTQMGQEVILRCVPISNHLYFYWYRQILGQKVEFLVSFYNNEISEKSEIFDDQFSVERPDGSNFTLKIRSTKLEDSAMYFCASSEARHYAKTIQYFGAGTRLSVL.